This TCR beta chain was captured in a study of blood T cell repertoires in COVID-19. As for the study in general: Acute and convalescent COVID-19 samples came from the United States, Italy and Spain.

CDR1 SGHAT and CDR2 FQNNGV come from the germline V gene. The CDR3 length is 19 residues. With V trimmed by 0 bases and J by 5 bases, 11 bases remained unmatched. Under the authors' procedure: Amplification of reference gene primers was used by the study to estimate nucleated cell counts. The method was immunoSEQ multiplex PCR; TCRdb's version includes in-frame clones alone and lacks a portion of them. D and trimming were read from the DNA, whereas the V and J calls and clone size are those reported in that table. This repertoire shows 260,000 or so clones, just over 85% found once; its top ten account for around 16%.

The source material was PBMCs or T cells enriched from blood (not recorded which). The TCR comes from a man aged 18 to 30 who had recovered from COVID-19. V gene TRBV11-2 combines with J gene TRBJ2-5; 14 positions match TRBD2. CDR3 in DNA: TGTGCCAGCAGCTTAGATCAGTTGGGACTAGCGGGGGTCTGGGAGACCCAGTACTTC. Its translation: CASSLDQLGLAGVWETQYF.